This T cell receptor (beta chain) was captured by sequencing in a study of shared clonotypes between healthy human individuals. Study-wide results and limits: Clonotype sharing among donors, it was expected, would be affected by sequencing depth.

For this clone: Its antigen is unknown.

Germline V gene data show CDR1 as SSHAT and CDR2 as FNYEAQ (reference sequence). V gave up 3 bases and J gave up 1 base, with 10 bases separating them. The length of the CDR3 is 14 residues. Several immunoSEQ plates held equal portions of the genomic DNA taken from each subset. Libraries were prepared by immunoSEQ multiplex PCR; TCRdb keeps only in-frame clonotypes and omits some of them. Found here are approximately 440,000 clones, approximately 77% of them singletons; the top ten hold around 12%. The TCR originated in a woman aged 35 to 49 in good health. Some clones in this sample may be carry-over from other donors' samples. The V gene is TRBV7-7, the J gene TRBJ2-7, with a possible D match to TRBD2 (6 bases). The source material was PBMCs. In DNA, the CDR3 is TGTGCCAGCAGCTTGAGGGGAGGTTCCTACGAGCAGTACTTC. Protein product: CASSLRGGSYEQYF.